This T cell receptor beta chain was recorded in a study of identical twins. The CDR3 consists of 14 residues. Trimming shortened V by 6 bases and J by 8 bases, and 17 bases separated the two germline ends. The V gene's germline CDR1 is ENHRY and CDR2 SYGVKD. Study-wide results and caveats: Beta clonotypes that were abundant in cord blood contained fewer insertions, a pattern absent from memory repertoires. Donors were not followed over many years; analysis was cross-sectional.

This clonotype was picked up many times. The antigen remains unidentified. Via MiXCR, TCRdb re-called the 5' RACE reads, giving one row per CDR3 protein. This repertoire shows 300,000 to 400,000 distinct CDR3 sequences, approximately 13% found once; its top ten account for just over 7%. These sequences were also reported in another study, on yellow fever vaccine responses in identical twins.

The chain is built from TRBV10-3 and TRBJ2-1; possibly TRBD2 for D (5 bases). Sequencing was performed on CD8+ T cells sorted from blood. The TCR comes from a woman aged 18-29 years in good health. The CDR3, as DNA: TGTGCCATCAGCGCCCCCGGGGAGAACGATGAGCAGTTCTTC. Protein product: CAISAPGENDEQFF.